One and the same sample provided the 8 T cell receptor beta chains below, sequenced in a study of OX40 agonist ivuxolimab in advanced cancers. Library prep was done by the immunoSEQ multiplex PCR assay. TCRdb holds this immuneACCESS table with in-frame rearrangements only. Some clones are missing; in checked studies, unresolved V genes explain under half, and the rest has no known cause. For this sample the table gives about 24,000 clones, of which roughly 80% were detected only once. The ten largest clones take up 9.5% to 15% of the sample. This specimen consisted of CD4+ or CD8+ T cells sorted from blood, obtained in a trial of the OX40 agonist ivuxolimab. These receptors all stem from an adult with an advanced solid tumor such as melanoma, head and neck, liver or kidney cancer.

This clone was observed a handful of times. The chain couples TRBV7-9 to TRBJ1-2; 7 nucleotides match TRBD1. This CDR3 is built from 13 residues. Trimming at V came to 5 bases and at J to 5 bases, leaving 5 bases not matched to a gene. The germline V gene has CDR1 SEHNR and CDR2 FQNEAQ (reference sequence). As DNA, the CDR3 is TGTGCCAGCAGCCGGGACAGCCCTTATGGCTACACCTTC. Its protein product is CASSRDSPYGYTF.

The CDR3 nucleotides read TGCGCCAGCATAGGGCTGAGCACTGAAGCTTTCTTT. Protein: CASIGLSTEAFF. This chain links TRBV5-1 with TRBJ1-1, with D unresolved. Trimming stripped 6 bases from V and 4 bases from J, with 10 bases between. Germline V lookup: CDR1 SGHRS, CDR2 YFSETQ. This CDR3 has 12 amino acids. Full variable domain (rest looked up from reference TRBV5-1 and TRBJ1-1): KAGVTQTPRYLIKTRGQQVTLSCSPISGHRSVSWYQQTPGQGLQFLFEYFSETQRNKGNFPGRFSGRQFSNSRSEMNVSTLELGDSALYLCASIGLSTEAFFGQGTRLTVV.

The chain combines TRBV10-1 with TRBJ2-1, with 7 bases that match TRBD2. J gave up 4 bases and V 4 bases, and 4 bases lay outside the gene matches. Germline V gene data show CDR1 as WNHNN and CDR2 as SYGVQD (reference sequence). This CDR3 contains 14 residues. The CDR3 nucleotides are TGCGCCAGCAGTGTGTCGGGGGGATACAATGAGCAGTTCTTC. This codes for CASSVSGGYNEQFF.

The chain uses TRBV7-9 and TRBJ2-2; D call uncertain. The CDR3 extends over 15 amino acids. Germline V gene sequence: CDR1 SEHNR, CDR2 FQNEAQ (reference sequence). Trimming pared 0 bases from V and 7 bases from J, leaving 12 bases between. CDR3 nucleotide sequence: TGTGCCAGCAGCTTAGCGACAACCCGAATCGGGGAGCTGTTTTTT. Translating it yields CASSLATTRIGELFF.

This sequence joins TRBV28 and TRBJ1-2, with D possibly TRBD1 on 6 matching bases. Germline V gives CDR1 MDHEN, CDR2 SYDVKM. The CDR3 is 14 residues long. V was pared by 1 base and J by 6 bases, with 12 bases between. CDR3 sequence (DNA): TGTGCCAGCAGTTTATCGGGGGCGGCCAATGGCTACACCTTC. The encoded protein is CASSLSGAANGYTF.

V gene TRBV9 combines with J gene TRBJ2-5; 8 nucleotides agree with TRBD1. The DNA end favors TRBJ2-7, so the J call may be wrong. There are 14 residues in the CDR3. CDR1 is SGDLS, CDR2 YYNGEE, per germline. Here the CDR3 DNA reads TGTGCCAGCAGCGTAGGGACAGGGAAGAACGAGCAGTACTTC. Translation: CASSVGTGKNEQYF.

The chain is built from TRBV11-1 and TRBJ2-5; D is unclear. Germline CDR1 reads SGHAT; CDR2 reads FQDESV (reference sequence). Trimming left V 1 base short and J 2 bases short, with 14 bases between. The CDR3 loop spans 16 amino acids. CDR3 DNA sequence: TGTGCCAGCAGCTTAGTACTGGGTTTTTCGCAAGAGACCCAGTACTTC. It specifies CASSLVLGFSQETQYF.

The chain carries TRBV4-2 and TRBJ2-3; TRBD2 is a possible D gene (5 bases). Trimming shortened V by 3 bases and J by 4 bases, and 8 bases separated the two germline ends. CDR3 length: 13 residues. Germline V gene data show CDR1 as LGHNA and CDR2 as YNFKEQ. DNA of the CDR3: TGTGCCAGCAGCCACACACTAGCAGATACGCAGTATTTT. Translation gives CASSHTLADTQYF.